The 16 T cell receptor beta chains reported below all come from one sample, sequenced in a study of blood T cell repertoires in COVID-19. Profiled with immunoSEQ multiplex PCR; TCRdb holds only in-frame clones, not every one. Among 110,000 to 150,000 clones, roughly 90% were seen once, and the ten largest hold approximately 1.8%. The sample consisted of peripheral blood. The receptor source for this set is a man aged 65 to 79 with acute or convalescent COVID-19.

The rearrangement links TRBV11-2 to TRBJ1-1; TRBD1 might be the D (6 bases). CDR1 is SGHAT and CDR2 is FQNNGV in the germline V gene. The CDR3 totals 13 residues. Trimming cost V 5 bases and J 7 bases, with 14 bases left between them. The DNA for the CDR3 is TGTGCCAGCAGCCGGGGGGCAGAGAGTGAAGCTTTCTTT. Translating gives CASSRGAESEAFF.

This clone occurred a few times. The chain links TRBV27 to TRBJ2-3, with a weak D call TRBD2 (6 bases). The CDR3 has 16 amino acids. V lost 7 bases and J lost 0, with 17 bases in between. Germline values: CDR1 MNHEY, CDR2 SMNVEV (reference sequence). The DNA for the CDR3 is TGTGCCAGCAATCCCTCCGGTCGGGGGAGCACAGATACGCAGTATTTT. Amino acid sequence: CASNPSGRGSTDTQYF.

The V and J genes are TRBV24-1 and TRBJ1-2, with D hard to call. Germline lookup yields CDR1 KGHDR and CDR2 SFDVKD. Between the trimmed V and J ends, which lost 5 bases and 2 bases, there was a span of 11 bases. The CDR3 covers 14 residues. The CDR3 here is CATSASGRNYGYTF. The DNA for the CDR3 is TGTGCCACCAGTGCGTCGGGTCGCAACTATGGCTACACCTTC.

CDR3 nucleotides: TGTGCCAGCAGTTACTCACAGGGGAGCTCTGGAAACACCATATATTTT. Protein: CASSYSQGSSGNTIYF. This sequence joins TRBV6-5 and TRBJ1-3, with TRBD1 matching 7 bases. From germline, CDR1 is MNHEY and CDR2 SVGAGI. Germline trimming cut 0 bases from V and 0 bases from J; bases unmatched to any gene: 2. This CDR3 has 16 residues.

The V gene is TRBV2, the J gene TRBJ2-7; TRBD1 matches 8 bases. The CDR3 loop spans 14 amino acids. Trimming cost V 9 bases and J 2 bases; bases outside gene matches: 9. Germline CDR1 and CDR2: SNHLY and FYNNEI. The CDR3 loop reads CARQARDRTYEQYF. The CDR3 bases are TGTGCCAGACAGGCCCGGGACAGGACCTACGAGCAGTACTTC.

This clone was detected only once. The chain carries TRBV27 and TRBJ2-5; D is possibly TRBD2 (5 bases). V was shortened by 4 bases and J by 5 bases, with 5 bases between the two germline ends. This CDR3 region has 11 residues. Germline assignment: CDR1 MNHEY and CDR2 SMNVEV (reference sequence). The CDR3 DNA reads as TGTGCCAGCAGTTCGGGGGAGACCCAGTACTTC. Protein product: CASSSGETQYF.

The chain carries TRBV19 and TRBJ1-5; D not resolved. CDR3 length: 14 residues. CDR1 and CDR2 from the germline V gene are LNHDA and SQIVND (reference sequence). The V end lost 7 bases, the J end lost 4 bases, and 14 bases lay between the germline ends. The CDR3 region is CASKTRSQNQPQHF. The CDR3 region has the DNA TGTGCCAGTAAGACCAGGTCGCAAAATCAGCCCCAGCATTTT. Full variable domain (remainder filled in from reference TRBV19 and TRBJ1-5): DGGITQSPKYLFRKEGQNVTLSCEQNLNHDAMYWYRQDPGQGLRLIYYSQIVNDFQKGDIAEGYSVSREKKESFPLTVTSAQKNPTAFYLCASKTRSQNQPQHFGDGTRLSIL.

As DNA, the CDR3 is TGTGCCAGTAGTATTGCAGGGGGGAGCCAAGAGACCCAGTACTTC. This translates into CASSIAGGSQETQYF. The genes are TRBV19 and TRBJ2-5; possible D gene TRBD1, 7 bases. The germline gives CDR1 LNHDA, CDR2 SQIVND (reference sequence). There are 15 residues in the CDR3. Between the trimmed V and J ends, which lost 3 bases and 1 base, there was a span of 12 bases.

V gene TRBV30 combines with J gene TRBJ1-4; D is possibly TRBD1 (5 bases). The CDR3 is 14 residues long. Germline CDR1 is GTSNPN and CDR2 is SVGIG (reference sequence). V was shortened by 3 bases and J by 5 bases, with 13 bases between the two germline ends. The CDR3 coding sequence is TGTGCCTGGAGGTCGGCAGGGAAGAATGAAAAACTGTTTTTT. This sequence encodes CAWRSAGKNEKLFF.

This clone has a single count. The chain joins TRBV5-6 to TRBJ1-6; unclear D gene. Germline-derived CDR1 and CDR2 are SGHDT and YYEEEE. CDR3 length equals 14 residues. V was clipped by 2 bases and J by 8 bases, with 11 bases between them. The CDR3, as DNA: TGTGCCAGCAGCTTTGGAACAGTGGATTCACCCCTCCACTTT. It specifies CASSFGTVDSPLHF.

This clone was observed once. The chain recombines TRBV7-2 with TRBJ2-3; the match to TRBD2 covers 9 bases. The CDR3 extends over 15 amino acids. Losses at the gene ends were 0 bases for V and 6 bases for J; bases not matched to a gene: 4. Looked up from germline, CDR1 is SGHTA and CDR2 is FQGNSA. This CDR3 reads CASSLAGGRGDTQYF. The DNA for the CDR3 is TGTGCCAGCAGCTTAGCGGGCGGGAGGGGGGATACGCAGTATTTT.

The chain couples TRBV12-3 or TRBV12-4 to TRBJ1-5; D is possibly TRBD1 (5 bases). This CDR3 spans 12 amino acids. V lost 4 bases to trimming and J lost 5 bases, with 6 bases between them. The CDR3 region has the DNA TGTGCCAGCAGTTGGGGGGATCAGCCCCAGCATTTT. It specifies CASSWGDQPQHF.

The rearrangement joins TRBV7-9 to TRBJ1-3, with 10 bases aligning to TRBD1. Germline lookup yields CDR1 SEHNR and CDR2 FQNEAQ (reference sequence). The CDR3 loop spans 14 amino acids. The J segment lost 6 bases and the V segment lost 4 bases, leaving 3 bases of the junction unmatched. CDR3 region: CASSSRQGANTIYF. The CDR3 DNA sequence: TGTGCCAGCAGCTCAAGACAGGGGGCAAACACCATATATTTT.

The chain uses TRBV25-1 and TRBJ2-1, with TRBD2 matching over 8 bases. The junction had 4 bases not matched to a gene; V was cut back by 2 bases and J by 7 bases. From germline, CDR1 is MGHDK and CDR2 SYGVNS. The CDR3 has 14 amino acids. DNA of the CDR3: TGTGCCAGCAGTGAAGGGACTAGGCTTAATGAGCAGTTCTTC. This sequence encodes CASSEGTRLNEQFF.

The chain recombines TRBV7-8 with TRBJ1-5; 12 bases line up with TRBD1. Germline CDR1 is SGHVS and CDR2 is FQNEAQ. CDR3 length equals 16 residues. The V segment lost 3 bases and the J segment 2 bases; nucleotides outside the gene matches: 2. CDR3 in amino acids: CASSLGQGARNQPQHF. For the CDR3, the DNA is TGTGCCAGCAGCTTGGGACAGGGGGCTCGCAATCAGCCCCAGCATTTT.

This chain connects TRBV4-1 to TRBJ1-4; D remains unclear. V lost 5 bases and J 7 bases, leaving 14 bases between the germline ends. Germline V lookup: CDR1 MGHRA, CDR2 YSYEKL. The CDR3 is 14 amino acids. The CDR3 reads CASSVKGVGEKLFF. The CDR3 bases are TGCGCCAGCAGCGTAAAGGGAGTTGGTGAAAAACTGTTTTTT.